This T cell receptor beta chain was identified during a study of T cells in Graves' hyperthyroidism and ophthalmopathy. Clinical symptoms, serum thyroxine, TRAb, thyroid ultrasound and orbital computed tomography informed diagnoses. TCR beta CDR3 sequences were amplified from RNA transcripts. The primer set for the first-round RT-PCR of the TCR CDR3 was HTBI. TCRdb called the multiplex PCR reads again in MiXCR, with one record for every CDR3 protein. The sample lists some 570,000 distinct CDR3 sequences; roughly a sixth were seen once. The receptor comes from a woman between 18 and 30 years old with Graves' ophthalmopathy. The sequencing input was blood.

CDR3 sequence (DNA): TGTGCCAGCAGTGAAGATGTGGGCTCTGGAAACACCATATATTTT. Its translation is CASSEDVGSGNTIYF. This rearrangement joins TRBV2 to TRBJ1-3, with D unclear. Germline V gene sequence: CDR1 SNHLY, CDR2 FYNNEI. This CDR3 contains 15 residues. Trimming pared 1 base from V and 0 bases from J, leaving 7 bases between.